A single T cell receptor (beta chain) is shown here with its context. As yet, its antigen is unknown. Germline V gives CDR1 SEHNR, CDR2 FQNEAQ (reference sequence). The V and J ends lost 6 bases and 5 bases respectively, with 18 bases between them. The CDR3 is 15 amino acids. The PCR employed 60 Vbeta primers together with 13 Jbeta primers. The assay was immunoSEQ multiplex PCR, and TCRdb's table has in-frame clones only and misses some. The data show a few hundred thousand clones, roughly 80% seen once. The data are from a study of cytomegalovirus exposure and HLA in healthy donors. Study-level findings and limits: In a later analysis, at a false discovery rate of 0.05, about 17,000 TCR beta sequences matched HLA alleles.

V gene TRBV7-9 combines with J gene TRBJ2-3; D is perhaps TRBD2 (6 bases). The sample consisted of PBMCs. The clonotype originates from a young man in good health and CMV-seronegative. The CDR3 region is CASRSPGLLIDTQYF. DNA of the CDR3: TGTGCCAGCAGATCCCCGGGACTCTTAATAGATACGCAGTATTTT.